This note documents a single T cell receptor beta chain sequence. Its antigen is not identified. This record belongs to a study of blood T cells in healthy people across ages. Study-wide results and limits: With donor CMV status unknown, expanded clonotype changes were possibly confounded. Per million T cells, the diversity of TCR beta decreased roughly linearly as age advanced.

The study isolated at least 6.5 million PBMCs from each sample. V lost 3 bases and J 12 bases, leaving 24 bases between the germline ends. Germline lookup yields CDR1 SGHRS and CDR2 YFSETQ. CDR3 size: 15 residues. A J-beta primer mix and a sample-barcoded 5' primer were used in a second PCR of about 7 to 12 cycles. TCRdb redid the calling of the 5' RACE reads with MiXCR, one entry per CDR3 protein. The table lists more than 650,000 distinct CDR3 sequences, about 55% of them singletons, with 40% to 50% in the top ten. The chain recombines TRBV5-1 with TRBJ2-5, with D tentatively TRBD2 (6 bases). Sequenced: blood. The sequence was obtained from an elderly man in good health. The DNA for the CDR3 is TGCGCCAGCAGCTCTACTCGGGGACTGTCCTACGAGAAGTACTTC. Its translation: CASSSTRGLSYEKYF.